A selection of T cell receptor beta chains follows, all from one sample in a study of cytomegalovirus exposure and HLA in healthy donors. Method: immunoSEQ multiplex PCR; TCRdb's copy keeps in-frame clones and lacks some. Here the sample spans about 180,000 clones, 70% to 80% being singletons. The sample consisted of PBMCs. The source of these receptors is a man younger than 30 in good health and CMV-seronegative. Both conserved end residues are part of each CDR3. A D gene is named only where the DNA matches it firmly. Clone size is given for some rows only: seen once, a few or many times, or a class if the clone is expanded.

>TRBV2|NA|TRBD2|17|TRBJ2-5
TGTGCCAGCAGCCCCCGACTAGCGGGGGGCCCAAGGGAGACCCAGTACTTC
CASSPRLAGGPRETQYF
>TRBV9|NA|NA|12|TRBJ2-1
TGTGCCAGCAGCCCGCAGGGGCGTGAGCAGTTCTTC
CASSPQGREQFF
>TRBV9|NA|TRBD2|15|TRBJ2-1
TGTGCCAGCAGCGTGGGAGGGGACCCGGGAAATGAGCAGTTCTTC
CASSVGGDPGNEQFF
>TRBV5-1|NA|TRBD2|17|TRBJ2-7
TGCGCCAGCAGCTCACGGCCTGGGACTAGCGGGGCTTACGAGCAGTACTTC
CASSSRPGTSGAYEQYF
>TRBV6-7|NA|TRBD1|15|TRBJ2-2
TGTGCCAGCAGTTACCGGGACAGAGGGACCGGGGAGCTGTTTTTT
CASSYRDRGTGELFF
>TRBV7-2|NA|TRBD2|14|TRBJ2-5
TGTGCCAGCAGCTTTGGACTAGCGGAAGAGACCCAGTACTTC
CASSFGLAEETQYF
>TRBV2|NA|TRBD1|14|TRBJ1-4
TGTGCCAGCAGGAAACAGGGGGCGCCGGCAAAACTGTTTTTT
CASRKQGAPAKLFF
>TRBV7-9|NA|TRBD1|12|TRBJ2-7
TGTGCCAGCAGCCGACAGGGGACCGAGCAGTACTTC
CASSRQGTEQYF
>TRBV7-9|NA|NA|14|TRBJ2-1
TGTGCCAGCAGCTTAGTGAAACGGTACAATGAGCAGTTCTTC
CASSLVKRYNEQFF
>TRBV9|NA|TRBD1|16|TRBJ1-1
TGTGCCAGCAGCCCATTCCCAGGGGGTTACAACACTGAAGCTTTCTTT
CASSPFPGGYNTEAFF
>TRBV7-2|NA|NA|14|TRBJ1-5
TGTGCCAGCAGCCCCGGAGCTGTCGAGCAGCCCCAGCATTTT
CASSPGAVEQPQHF
>TRBV29-1|NA|NA|14|TRBJ1-2
TGCAGCGTTGGACAGATAAACTCTAACTATGGCTACACCTTC
CSVGQINSNYGYTF
>TRBV9|once|TRBD1|15|TRBJ1-1
TGTGCCAGCAGCGGAGGGGGCGCGGGGAACACTGAAGCTTTCTTT
CASSGGGAGNTEAFF
>TRBV6-1|NA|TRBD2|16|TRBJ2-1
TGTGCCAGCAGTGAAGAACTAGCGGGGATTTACAATGAGCAGTTCTTC
CASSEELAGIYNEQFF
>TRBV19|few|TRBD2|16|TRBJ2-1
TGTGCCAGTAGTGTTCTCGGGCTAGCGGGGGGGAGTGAGCAGTTCTTC
CASSVLGLAGGSEQFF
>TRBV6-5|NA|TRBD1|14|TRBJ1-1
TGTGCCAGCAGTTCAGACAGGGGACTAACTGAAGCTTTCTTT
CASSSDRGLTEAFF
>TRBV18|NA|NA|13|TRBJ2-3
TGTGCCAGCTCACCACCCCGTCCAGATACGCAGTATTTT
CASSPPRPDTQYF
>TRBV29-1|NA|TRBD2|14|TRBJ2-1
TGCAGCGTCGCGACTAGCGGTGCGGTCAATGAGCAGTTCTTC
CSVATSGAVNEQFF
>TRBV27|once|TRBD1|15|TRBJ1-2
TGTGCCAGCAGTACACTCGGGACAGGGGACTATGGCTACACCTTC
CASSTLGTGDYGYTF
>TRBV27|NA|NA|15|TRBJ2-7
TGTGCCAGCAGTGCGCTTCCGGGACAAAACTACGAGCAGTACTTC
CASSALPGQNYEQYF
>TRBV15|NA|TRBD1|16|TRBJ2-7
TGTGCCACCAGCAGGATCAGGGGGTCCTCGCCCTACGAGCAGTACTTC
CATSRIRGSSPYEQYF
>TRBV7-3|NA|TRBD1|16|TRBJ1-1
TGTGCCAGCAGCTCCCGGACAGGCATCCCGAACACTGAAGCTTTCTTT
CASSSRTGIPNTEAFF
>TRBV29-1|NA|TRBD1|13|TRBJ1-2
TGCAGCGTTGAGCGGGACAGGGGCCATGGCTACACCTTC
CSVERDRGHGYTF
>TRBV11-2|NA|NA|14|TRBJ1-2
TGTGCCAGCAGCTTCTCGACAGCTAACTATGGCTACACCTTC
CASSFSTANYGYTF
>TRBV4-2|few|TRBD1|15|TRBJ2-7
TGTGCCAGCAGCCATGAAGACAGGGACGTCTACGAGCAGTACTTC
CASSHEDRDVYEQYF
>TRBV29-1|NA|NA|13|TRBJ1-1
TGCAGCGGCGGACAGTATGGGAACACTGAAGCTTTCTTT
CSGGQYGNTEAFF
>TRBV7-2|NA|NA|17|TRBJ2-5
TGTGCCAGCAGCTTCCTTCCACCCGGGGAGATGAGAGAGACCCAGTACTTC
CASSFLPPGEMRETQYF
>TRBV27|NA|TRBD1|15|TRBJ2-1
TGTGCCAGCAGTTCTCCGGGACAGGGCTTTAATGAGCAGTTCTTC
CASSSPGQGFNEQFF
>TRBV7-8|NA|TRBD1|17|TRBJ1-2
TGTGCCAGCAGCTTACTCGGACAGGGTTCGCCTAACTATGGCTACACCTTC
CASSLLGQGSPNYGYTF
>TRBV6-5|few|NA|12|TRBJ2-1
TGTGCCAGCAGAACGCAGGGGAATGAGCAGTTCTTC
CASRTQGNEQFF
>TRBV27|once|NA|13|TRBJ2-7
TGTGCCAGCAGTTTTAGTGAGGGCTACGAGCAGTACTTC
CASSFSEGYEQYF
>TRBV7-8|NA|NA|11|TRBJ1-2
TGTGCCAGCAGCTTGGCGGGTGGCTACACCTTC
CASSLAGGYTF
>TRBV6-1|once|NA|16|TRBJ2-3
TGTGCCAGCAGTGAAGCGGACGGGACTAGCACAGATACGCAGTATTTT
CASSEADGTSTDTQYF
>TRBV11-1|NA|NA|15|TRBJ2-1
TGTGCCAGCAGCTTGGCTTCCGAGGGCTACAATGAGCAGTTCTTC
CASSLASEGYNEQFF
>TRBV19|once|NA|14|TRBJ2-3
TGTGCCAGTAGTATACGGACAGTTCTGGATACGCAGTATTTT
CASSIRTVLDTQYF
>TRBV19|NA|TRBD1|16|TRBJ2-2
TGTGCCAGTAGTTCCCCAGACAGGGGGATCACCGGGGAGCTGTTTTTT
CASSSPDRGITGELFF
>TRBV7-3|NA|TRBD1|12|TRBJ2-1
TGTGCCAGCAGCTTGACAGGGTATGAGCAGTTCTTC
CASSLTGYEQFF
>TRBV30|NA|TRBD2|14|TRBJ2-3
TGTGCCTGGTTAAAGCGGGGGGGCACAGATACGCAGTATTTT
CAWLKRGGTDTQYF
>TRBV7-6|NA|TRBD2|16|TRBJ2-2
TGTGCCAGCAGCTTAGCGGTAGCGGGAGGAACCGGGGAGCTGTTTTTT
CASSLAVAGGTGELFF
>TRBV5-7|NA|TRBD1|12|TRBJ2-7
TGTGCCAGCAGCTTAGGCAGGGGGCCAGAGTACTTC
CASSLGRGPEYF
>TRBV9|NA|NA|14|TRBJ2-1
TGTGCCAGCAGCGTAGCCGGGTCCTACAATGAGCAGTTCTTC
CASSVAGSYNEQFF
>TRBV30|NA|TRBD1|17|TRBJ2-7
TGTGCCTGGAGTGTTACAGGAGGCGGGGACAGGGGATACGAGCAGTACTTC
CAWSVTGGGDRGYEQYF
>TRBV6-1|few|NA|13|TRBJ1-4
TGTGCCAGCAGTGAAAATTTGGGCCGAAAACTGTTTTTT
CASSENLGRKLFF
>TRBV9|NA|NA|14|TRBJ1-2
TGTGCCAGCAGCGTAGTGGGAGGTCACTATGGCTACACCTTC
CASSVVGGHYGYTF
>TRBV18|NA|TRBD1|17|TRBJ1-3
TGTGCCAGCTCACCCCCCGGGACAGATCCCTCTGGAAACACCATATATTTT
CASSPPGTDPSGNTIYF
>TRBV5-1|NA|TRBD1|18|TRBJ2-4
TGCGCCAGCAGCGGAGGGGACAGGGCTACCCTGGCCAAAAACATTCAGTACTTC
CASSGGDRATLAKNIQYF
>TRBV5-4|NA|NA|15|TRBJ2-3
TGTGCCAGCAGCCTCCCTAGCCCGAGCACAGATACGCAGTATTTT
CASSLPSPSTDTQYF
>TRBV5-1|NA|TRBD1|15|TRBJ1-1
TGCGCCAGCACTGGACAGGGGGCATCGAACACTGAAGCTTTCTTT
CASTGQGASNTEAFF
>TRBV6-1|NA|TRBD2|14|TRBJ2-1
TGTGCCAGCGGGACTAGAACTCCCGGCGATGAGCAGTTCTTC
CASGTRTPGDEQFF
>TRBV5-1|NA|TRBD1|17|TRBJ2-2
TGCGCCAGCAGCCACCACGGACAGGGCGCGAACACCGGGGAGCTGTTTTTT
CASSHHGQGANTGELFF
>TRBV27|NA|TRBD1|15|TRBJ2-7
TGTGCCAGCAGCCCTAAATGGACAGGGGGCACCGAGCAGTACTTC
CASSPKWTGGTEQYF
>TRBV19|NA|NA|14|TRBJ2-7
TGTGCCAGTAGTATAGATAAGCTAGCCTACGAGCAGTACTTC
CASSIDKLAYEQYF